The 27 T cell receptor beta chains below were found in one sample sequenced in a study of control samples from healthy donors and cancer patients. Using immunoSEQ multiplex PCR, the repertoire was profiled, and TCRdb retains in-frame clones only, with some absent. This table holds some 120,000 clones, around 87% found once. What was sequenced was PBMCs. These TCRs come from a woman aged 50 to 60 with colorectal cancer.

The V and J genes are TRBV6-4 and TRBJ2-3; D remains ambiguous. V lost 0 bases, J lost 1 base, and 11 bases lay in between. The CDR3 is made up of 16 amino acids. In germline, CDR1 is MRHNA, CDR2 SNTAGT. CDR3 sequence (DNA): TGTGCCAGCAGTGACTCATCCAAAGGAGGCACAGATACGCAGTATTTT. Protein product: CASSDSSKGGTDTQYF.

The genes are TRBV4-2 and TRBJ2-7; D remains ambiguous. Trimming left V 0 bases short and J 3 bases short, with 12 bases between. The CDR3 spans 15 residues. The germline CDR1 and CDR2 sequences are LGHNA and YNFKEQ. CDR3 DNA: TGTGCCAGCAGCCAAGAGTTTCGGGTTCTCTACGAGCAGTACTTC. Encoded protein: CASSQEFRVLYEQYF.

The CDR3 nucleotides read TGTGCCAGCAGCGACCGGGACCAAAATGAAAAACTGTTTTTT. Its translation: CASSDRDQNEKLFF. J is TRBJ1-4 and V is TRBV7-9, with D possibly matching TRBD1 (5 bases). Trimming stripped 5 bases from V and 5 bases from J, with 12 bases between. Germline V gene sequence: CDR1 SEHNR, CDR2 FQNEAQ (reference sequence). The CDR3 spans 14 residues.

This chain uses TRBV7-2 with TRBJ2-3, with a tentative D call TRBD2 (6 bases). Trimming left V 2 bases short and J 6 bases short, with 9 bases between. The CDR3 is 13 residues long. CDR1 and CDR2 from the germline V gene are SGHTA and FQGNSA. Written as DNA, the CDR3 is TGTGCCAGCAGCTTAAATCGGGGGGATACGCAGTATTTT. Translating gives CASSLNRGDTQYF.

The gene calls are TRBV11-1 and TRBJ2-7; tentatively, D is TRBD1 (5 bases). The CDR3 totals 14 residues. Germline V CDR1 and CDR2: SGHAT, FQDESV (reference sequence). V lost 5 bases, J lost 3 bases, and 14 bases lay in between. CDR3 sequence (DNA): TGTGCCAGCAGCGCAGACAGCTTCAACTACGAGCAGTACTTC. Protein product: CASSADSFNYEQYF.

The CDR3 region is CASSPTSGGYEQYF. CDR3 DNA sequence: TGTGCCAGCAGCCCTACTAGCGGGGGTTACGAGCAGTACTTC. The chain carries TRBV11-1 and TRBJ2-7; 11 positions match TRBD2. Per germline, CDR1 SGHAT and CDR2 FQDESV (reference sequence). The CDR3 spans 14 residues. V was clipped by 5 bases and J by 4 bases; unmatched bases: 4. Complete variable domain (other parts from reference TRBV11-1 and TRBJ2-7): EAEVAQSPRYKITEKSQAVAFWCDPISGHATLYWYRQILGQGPELLVQFQDESVVDDSQLPKDRFSAERLKGVDSTLKIQPAELGDSAMYLCASSPTSGGYEQYFGPGTRLTVT.

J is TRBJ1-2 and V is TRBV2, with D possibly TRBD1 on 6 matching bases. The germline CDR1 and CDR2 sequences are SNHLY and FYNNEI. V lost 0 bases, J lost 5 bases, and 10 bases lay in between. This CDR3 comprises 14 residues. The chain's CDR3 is CASSEAGQGYGYTF. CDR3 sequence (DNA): TGTGCCAGCAGTGAAGCAGGGCAGGGGTATGGCTACACCTTC.

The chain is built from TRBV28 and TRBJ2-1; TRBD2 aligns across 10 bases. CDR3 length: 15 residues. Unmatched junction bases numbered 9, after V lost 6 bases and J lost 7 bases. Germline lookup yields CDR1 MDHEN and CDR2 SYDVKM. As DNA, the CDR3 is TGTGCCAGCAGCCCCGGGACTAGCGCGATGAATGAGCAGTTCTTC. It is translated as CASSPGTSAMNEQFF.

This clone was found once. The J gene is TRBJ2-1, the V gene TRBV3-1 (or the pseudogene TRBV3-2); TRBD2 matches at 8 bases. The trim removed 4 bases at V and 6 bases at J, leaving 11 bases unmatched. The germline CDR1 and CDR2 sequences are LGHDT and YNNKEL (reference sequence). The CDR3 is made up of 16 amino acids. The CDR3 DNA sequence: TGTGCCAGCAGCCGACTCGCGGGGGGCCCGGGCAATGAGCAGTTCTTC. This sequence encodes CASSRLAGGPGNEQFF.

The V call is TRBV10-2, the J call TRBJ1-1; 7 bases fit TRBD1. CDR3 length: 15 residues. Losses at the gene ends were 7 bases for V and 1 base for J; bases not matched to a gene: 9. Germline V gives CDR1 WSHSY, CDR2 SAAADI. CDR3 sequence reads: CASIDRDQGNTEAFF. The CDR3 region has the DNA TGCGCCAGCATAGACAGGGACCAAGGGAACACTGAAGCTTTCTTT.

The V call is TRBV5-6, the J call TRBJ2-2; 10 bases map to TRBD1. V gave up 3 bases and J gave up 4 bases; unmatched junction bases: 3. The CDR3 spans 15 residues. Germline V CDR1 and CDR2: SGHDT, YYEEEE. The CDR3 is CASSWGTGATGELFF. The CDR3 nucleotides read TGTGCCAGCAGCTGGGGGACAGGGGCCACCGGGGAGCTGTTTTTT.

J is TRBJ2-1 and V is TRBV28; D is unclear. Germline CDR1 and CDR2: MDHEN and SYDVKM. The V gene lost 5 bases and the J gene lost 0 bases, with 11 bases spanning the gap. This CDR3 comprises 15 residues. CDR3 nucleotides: TGTGCCAGCAGTCCCTTTGCGGCCTCCTACAATGAGCAGTTCTTC. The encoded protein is CASSPFAASYNEQFF.

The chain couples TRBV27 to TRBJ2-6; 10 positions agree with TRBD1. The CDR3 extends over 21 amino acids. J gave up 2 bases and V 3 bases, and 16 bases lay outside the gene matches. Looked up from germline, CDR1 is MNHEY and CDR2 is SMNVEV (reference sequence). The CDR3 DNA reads TGTGCCAGCAGTTTCCGCGCCAATCGACAGGGGGCAATAGCTGGGGCCAACGTCCTGACTTTC. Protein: CASSFRANRQGAIAGANVLTF.

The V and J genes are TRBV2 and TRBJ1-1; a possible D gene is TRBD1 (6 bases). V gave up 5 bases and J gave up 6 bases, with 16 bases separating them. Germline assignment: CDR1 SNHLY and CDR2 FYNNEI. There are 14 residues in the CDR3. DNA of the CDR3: TGTGCCAGCAGTCCCGACAGGTTAAGGGCTGAAGCTTTCTTT. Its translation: CASSPDRLRAEAFF.

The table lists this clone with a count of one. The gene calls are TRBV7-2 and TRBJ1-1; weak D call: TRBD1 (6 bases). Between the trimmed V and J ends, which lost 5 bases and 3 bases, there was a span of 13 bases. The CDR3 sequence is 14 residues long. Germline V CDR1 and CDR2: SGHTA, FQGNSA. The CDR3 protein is CASSPKDRYTEAFF. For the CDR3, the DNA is TGTGCCAGCAGCCCAAAGGACAGATACACTGAAGCTTTCTTT.

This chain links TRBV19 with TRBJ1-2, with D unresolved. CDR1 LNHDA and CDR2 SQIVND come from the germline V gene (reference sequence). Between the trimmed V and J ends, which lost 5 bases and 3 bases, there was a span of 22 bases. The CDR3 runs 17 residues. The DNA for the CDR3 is TGTGCCAGTAGTCCGCCGGGCCAAACCCCTGGGGACTATGGCTACACCTTC. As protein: CASSPPGQTPGDYGYTF.

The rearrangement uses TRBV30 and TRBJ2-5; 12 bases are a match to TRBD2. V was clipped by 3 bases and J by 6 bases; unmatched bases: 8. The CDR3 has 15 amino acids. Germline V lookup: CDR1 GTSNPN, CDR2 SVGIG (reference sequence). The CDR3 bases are TGTGCCTGGAGGCGGCCTAGCGGGGGGGCGAAGACCCAGTACTTC. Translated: CAWRRPSGGAKTQYF.

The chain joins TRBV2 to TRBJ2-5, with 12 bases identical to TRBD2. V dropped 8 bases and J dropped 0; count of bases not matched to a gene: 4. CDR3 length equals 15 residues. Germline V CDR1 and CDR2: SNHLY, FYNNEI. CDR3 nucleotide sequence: TGTGCCAGCGGACTAGCGGGATTTTACCAAGAGACCCAGTACTTC. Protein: CASGLAGFYQETQYF.

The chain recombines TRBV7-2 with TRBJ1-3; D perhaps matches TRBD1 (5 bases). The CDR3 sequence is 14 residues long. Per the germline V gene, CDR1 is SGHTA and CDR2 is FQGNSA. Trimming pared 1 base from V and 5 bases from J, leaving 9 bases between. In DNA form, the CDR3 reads TGTGCCAGCAGCTTAGGTGCAGGGAGAAACACCATATATTTT. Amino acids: CASSLGAGRNTIYF.

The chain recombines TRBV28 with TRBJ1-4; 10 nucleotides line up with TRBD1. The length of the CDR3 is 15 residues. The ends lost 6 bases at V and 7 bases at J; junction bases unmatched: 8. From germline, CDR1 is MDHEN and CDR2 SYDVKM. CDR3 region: CASRPTGGASEKLFF. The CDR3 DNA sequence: TGTGCCAGCAGACCGACAGGGGGCGCTTCTGAAAAACTGTTTTTT.

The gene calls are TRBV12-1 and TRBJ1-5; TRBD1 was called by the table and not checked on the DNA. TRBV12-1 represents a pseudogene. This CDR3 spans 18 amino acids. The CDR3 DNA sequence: TGTGCCAGCAGCGAGCCGGCCAGGGGGACGGGGAGCAATCAGCCCCAGCATTTT. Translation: CASSEPARGTGSNQPQHF.

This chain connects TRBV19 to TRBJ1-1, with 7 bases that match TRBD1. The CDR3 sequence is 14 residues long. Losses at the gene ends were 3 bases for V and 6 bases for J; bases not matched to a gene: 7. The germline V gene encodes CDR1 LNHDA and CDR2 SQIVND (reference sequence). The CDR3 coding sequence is TGTGCCAGTAGTATCATAGGGGGCTGGGCTGAAGCTTTCTTT. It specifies CASSIIGGWAEAFF.

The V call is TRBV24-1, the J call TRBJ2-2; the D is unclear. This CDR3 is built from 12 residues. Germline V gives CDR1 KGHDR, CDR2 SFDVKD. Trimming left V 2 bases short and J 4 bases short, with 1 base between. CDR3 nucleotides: TGTGCCACCAGTGATTCCACCGGGGAGCTGTTTTTT. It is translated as CATSDSTGELFF.

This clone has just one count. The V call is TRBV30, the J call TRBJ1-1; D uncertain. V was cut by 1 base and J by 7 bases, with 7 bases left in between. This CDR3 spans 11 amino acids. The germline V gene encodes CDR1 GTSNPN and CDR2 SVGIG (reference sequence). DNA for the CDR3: TGTGCCTGGAGTGGGCAGGATGAAGCTTTCTTT. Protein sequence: CAWSGQDEAFF.

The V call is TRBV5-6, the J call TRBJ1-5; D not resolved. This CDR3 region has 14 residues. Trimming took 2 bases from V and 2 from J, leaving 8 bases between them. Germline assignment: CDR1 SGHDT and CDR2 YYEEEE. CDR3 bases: TGTGCCAGCAGCTTAAGAGGCGGCAATCAGCCCCAGCATTTT. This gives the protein CASSLRGGNQPQHF.

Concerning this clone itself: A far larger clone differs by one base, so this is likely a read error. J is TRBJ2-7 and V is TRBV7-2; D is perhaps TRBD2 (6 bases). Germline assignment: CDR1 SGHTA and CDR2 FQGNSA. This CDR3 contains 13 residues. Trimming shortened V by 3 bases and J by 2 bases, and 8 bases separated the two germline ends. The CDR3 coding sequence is TGTGCCAGCAGCTTCGGCGGGGCCTACGAGCAGTACTTC. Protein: CASSFGGAYEQYF. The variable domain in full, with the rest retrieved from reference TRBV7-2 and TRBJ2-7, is GAGVSQSPSNKVTEKGKDVELRCDPISGHTALYWYRQSLGQGLEFLIYFQGNSAPDKSGLPSDRFSAERTGGSVSTLTIQRTQQEDSAVYLCASSFGGAYEQYFGPGTRLTVT.

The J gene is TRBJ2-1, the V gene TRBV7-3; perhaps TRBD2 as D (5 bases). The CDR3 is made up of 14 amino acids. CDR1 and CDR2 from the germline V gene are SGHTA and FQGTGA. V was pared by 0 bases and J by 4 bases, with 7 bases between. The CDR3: CASSLTPGYNEQFF. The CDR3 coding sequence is TGTGCCAGCAGCTTAACACCGGGGTACAATGAGCAGTTCTTC.